The present entry profiles one TCR beta chain with its context. The antigen remains unidentified. The source of the sample is a study of PD-L1 blockade in urothelial cancer. Study-wide background: A median of roughly 140,000 T cells was found in the blood samples.

Time point meaning: pretreatment peripheral blood. Trimming shortened V by 10 bases and J by 2 bases, and 21 bases separated the two germline ends. Germline CDR1 reads MDHEN; CDR2 reads SYDVKM. This CDR3 is 15 amino acids long. Points from the study as a whole: By 3 weeks, tumor-associated blood clones had expanded more in durable-benefit patients.

The method was immunoSEQ multiplex PCR; TCRdb's version includes in-frame clones alone and lacks a portion of them. Among roughly 95,000 clones listed, 80% to 90% were seen once. This TCR came from a man aged 55 to 70 with urothelial cancer. Sequences were derived from PBMCs, sampled around atezolizumab (anti-PD-L1) treatment. The J gene is TRBJ2-7, the V gene TRBV28; no reliable D call. The CDR3 nucleotides are TGTGCCACGGTAACCGATACTTCTACTCCCTACGAGCAGTACTTC. Protein: CATVTDTSTPYEQYF.